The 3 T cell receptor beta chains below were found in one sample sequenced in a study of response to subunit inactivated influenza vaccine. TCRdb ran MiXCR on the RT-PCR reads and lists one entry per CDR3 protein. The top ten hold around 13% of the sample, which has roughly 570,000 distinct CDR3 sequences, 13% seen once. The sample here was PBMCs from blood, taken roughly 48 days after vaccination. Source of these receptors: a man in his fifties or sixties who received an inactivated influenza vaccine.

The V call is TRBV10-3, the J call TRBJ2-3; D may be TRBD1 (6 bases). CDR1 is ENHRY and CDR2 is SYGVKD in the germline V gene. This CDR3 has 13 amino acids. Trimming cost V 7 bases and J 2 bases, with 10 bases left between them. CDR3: CAIMDSYTDTQYF. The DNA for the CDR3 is TGTGCCATCATGGACAGTTACACAGATACGCAGTATTTT.

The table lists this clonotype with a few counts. This CDR3 is CAISESISGVYGYTF. The CDR3, as DNA: TGTGCCATCAGTGAGTCAATATCTGGGGTATACGGCTACACCTTC. This rearrangement joins TRBV10-3 to TRBJ1-2; no firm D call. This CDR3 comprises 15 residues. V lost 0 bases and J 8 bases, leaving 16 bases between the germline ends. Germline CDR1 is ENHRY and CDR2 is SYGVKD.

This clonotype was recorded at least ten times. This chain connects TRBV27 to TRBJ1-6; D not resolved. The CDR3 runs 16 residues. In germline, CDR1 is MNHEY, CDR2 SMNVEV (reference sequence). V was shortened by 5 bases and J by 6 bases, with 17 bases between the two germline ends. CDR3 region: CASSPPPQRTNSPLHF. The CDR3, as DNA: TGTGCCAGCAGTCCACCCCCACAGCGAACTAATTCACCCCTCCACTTT.